This T cell receptor beta chain was recovered during a study of blood T cell repertoires in COVID-19. Across the whole study: Sample material is recorded as cDNA or gDNA derived from T cells, B-cell-depleted T cells, or PBMCs.

How the authors handled the data: Amplification with reference gene primers provided the estimates of nucleated cell counts. Sequencing was performed with immunoSEQ multiplex PCR; in TCRdb, only in-frame clones are kept and a portion is missing. That table gives V, J and clone size, and the DNA gave D and trimming. The sample includes approximately 230,000 clones, approximately 86% seen only once; the top ten take approximately 1.3%. This CDR3 spans 17 amino acids. The V and J ends lost 3 bases and 0 bases, in that order; junction bases with no gene match: 8. Germline-derived CDR1 and CDR2 are LGHNA and YSLEER.

The origin of this receptor is a man at least 80 years old with acute or convalescent COVID-19. Sequenced material: peripheral blood. The chain combines TRBV4-3 with TRBJ2-1; 7 bases line up with TRBD2. The CDR3 bases are TGCGCCAGCAGCCAGGACTTTCTAGCGGTCTCCTACAATGAGCAGTTCTTC. It specifies CASSQDFLAVSYNEQFF.